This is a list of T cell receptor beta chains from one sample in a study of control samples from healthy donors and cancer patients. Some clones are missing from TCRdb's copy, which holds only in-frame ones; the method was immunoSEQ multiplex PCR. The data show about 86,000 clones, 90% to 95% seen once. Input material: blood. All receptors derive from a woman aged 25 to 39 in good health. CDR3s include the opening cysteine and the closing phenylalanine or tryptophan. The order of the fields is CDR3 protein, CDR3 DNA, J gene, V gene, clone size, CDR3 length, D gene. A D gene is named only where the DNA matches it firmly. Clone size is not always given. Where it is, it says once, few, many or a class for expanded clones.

cdr3_aa: CAISESRGSYEQYF
cdr3_nt: TGTGCCATCAGTGAGTCCCGAGGATCCTACGAGCAGTACTTC
j_call: TRBJ2-7
v_call: TRBV10-3
clone_size: once
cdr3_length: 14
d_call: .

cdr3_aa: CASSLPLHF
cdr3_nt: TGTGCCAGCAGCCTACCCCTCCACTTT
j_call: TRBJ1-6
v_call: TRBV2
clone_size: .
cdr3_length: 9
d_call: .

cdr3_aa: CASSDSRGLRRGYTF
cdr3_nt: TGTGCCAGCAGTGACTCGAGGGGTCTCCGGCGGGGCTACACCTTC
j_call: TRBJ1-2
v_call: TRBV6-5
clone_size: .
cdr3_length: 15
d_call: .

cdr3_aa: CASSTGTAGGLAKNIQYF
cdr3_nt: TGCGCCAGCAGCACCGGGACAGCGGGCGGGCTAGCCAAAAACATTCAGTACTTC
j_call: TRBJ2-4
v_call: TRBV5-1
clone_size: .
cdr3_length: 18
d_call: .

cdr3_aa: CATSDLVGGYTF
cdr3_nt: TGTGCCACCAGTGATTTGGTCGGTGGCTACACCTTC
j_call: TRBJ1-2
v_call: TRBV24-1
clone_size: .
cdr3_length: 12
d_call: .

cdr3_aa: CASSQIAGVLAEQFF
cdr3_nt: TGCGCCAGCAGCCAGATAGCGGGAGTGCTAGCTGAGCAGTTCTTC
j_call: TRBJ2-1
v_call: TRBV4-1
clone_size: .
cdr3_length: 15
d_call: TRBD2

cdr3_aa: CASKTGAMNTEAFF
cdr3_nt: TGTGCCAGTAAAACAGGGGCCATGAACACTGAAGCTTTCTTT
j_call: TRBJ1-1
v_call: TRBV19
clone_size: .
cdr3_length: 14
d_call: TRBD1

cdr3_aa: CASSASYEQYF
cdr3_nt: TGTGCCAGCAGTGCCTCCTACGAGCAGTACTTC
j_call: TRBJ2-7
v_call: TRBV2
clone_size: .
cdr3_length: 11
d_call: .

cdr3_aa: CAIAGSGGQETQYF
cdr3_nt: TGTGCCATCGCGGGTAGCGGGGGCCAAGAGACCCAGTACTTC
j_call: TRBJ2-5
v_call: TRBV10-3
clone_size: once
cdr3_length: 14
d_call: TRBD2

cdr3_aa: CASREGSRTEAFF
cdr3_nt: TGTGCCAGCAGAGAGGGGTCTCGGACTGAAGCTTTCTTT
j_call: TRBJ1-1
v_call: TRBV6-5
clone_size: once
cdr3_length: 13
d_call: .

cdr3_aa: CASSRLTSASSYNEQFF
cdr3_nt: TGTGCCAGCAGCCGGCTAACTAGCGCAAGCTCCTACAATGAGCAGTTCTTC
j_call: TRBJ2-1
v_call: TRBV5-4
clone_size: once
cdr3_length: 17
d_call: TRBD2

cdr3_aa: CASGYAPYEQYF
cdr3_nt: TGTGCCAGCGGTTATGCCCCCTACGAGCAGTACTTC
j_call: TRBJ2-7
v_call: TRBV2
clone_size: .
cdr3_length: 12
d_call: .

cdr3_aa: CASSQGGVEKLFF
cdr3_nt: TGTGCCAGCAGCCAAGGGGGAGTTGAAAAACTGTTTTTT
j_call: TRBJ1-4
v_call: TRBV4-2
clone_size: .
cdr3_length: 13
d_call: .

cdr3_aa: CASSLGWTGNYEQYF
cdr3_nt: TGCGCCAGCAGCTTGGGGTGGACAGGGAATTACGAGCAGTACTTC
j_call: TRBJ2-7
v_call: TRBV5-1
clone_size: .
cdr3_length: 15
d_call: TRBD1

cdr3_aa: CARQGASNTGELFF
cdr3_nt: TGTGCCCGGCAGGGGGCCTCGAACACCGGGGAGCTGTTTTTT
j_call: TRBJ2-2
v_call: TRBV25-1
clone_size: .
cdr3_length: 14
d_call: TRBD1

cdr3_aa: CASSTDRGGNIQYF
cdr3_nt: TGTGCCAGCAGCACCGACAGGGGGGGAAACATTCAGTACTTC
j_call: TRBJ2-4
v_call: TRBV5-8
clone_size: .
cdr3_length: 14
d_call: TRBD1

cdr3_aa: CASSQDRGVIREGSYNEQFF
cdr3_nt: TGTGCCAGCAGCCAAGATCGGGGGGTCATACGGGAGGGATCCTACAATGAGCAGTTCTTC
j_call: TRBJ2-1
v_call: TRBV3-1/TRBV3-2
clone_size: .
cdr3_length: 20
d_call: TRBD2

cdr3_aa: CASGRGRDYGYTF
cdr3_nt: TGCGCCAGCGGCAGGGGTAGGGACTATGGCTACACCTTC
j_call: TRBJ1-2
v_call: TRBV5-1
clone_size: .
cdr3_length: 13
d_call: .

cdr3_aa: CASSSYSRVGTEAFF
cdr3_nt: TGTGCCAGCAGCAGCTATTCCAGGGTGGGTACTGAAGCTTTCTTT
j_call: TRBJ1-1
v_call: TRBV28
clone_size: .
cdr3_length: 15
d_call: .

cdr3_aa: CASSLNRLLGYTF
cdr3_nt: TGTGCCAGCAGCTTAAACAGGCTGTTGGGCTACACCTTC
j_call: TRBJ1-2
v_call: TRBV13
clone_size: .
cdr3_length: 13
d_call: .

cdr3_aa: CASSPERGAYQPQHF
cdr3_nt: TGTGCCAGCAGCCCAGAACGGGGTGCTTATCAGCCCCAGCATTTT
j_call: TRBJ1-5
v_call: TRBV27
clone_size: .
cdr3_length: 15
d_call: .

cdr3_aa: CSGMGLEANEQYF
cdr3_nt: TGCAGCGGCATGGGACTAGAAGCCAACGAGCAGTACTTC
j_call: TRBJ2-7
v_call: TRBV29-1
clone_size: .
cdr3_length: 13
d_call: TRBD2